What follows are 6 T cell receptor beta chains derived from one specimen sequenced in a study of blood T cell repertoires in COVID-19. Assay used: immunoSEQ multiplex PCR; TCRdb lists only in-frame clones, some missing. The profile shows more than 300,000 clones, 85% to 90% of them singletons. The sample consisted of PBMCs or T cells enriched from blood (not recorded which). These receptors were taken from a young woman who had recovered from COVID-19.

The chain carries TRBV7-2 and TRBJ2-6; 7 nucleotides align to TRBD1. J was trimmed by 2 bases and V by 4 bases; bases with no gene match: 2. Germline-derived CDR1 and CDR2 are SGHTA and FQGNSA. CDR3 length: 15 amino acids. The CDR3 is CASSYRGPGANVLTF. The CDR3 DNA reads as TGTGCCAGCAGCTACAGGGGACCTGGGGCCAACGTCCTGACTTTC.

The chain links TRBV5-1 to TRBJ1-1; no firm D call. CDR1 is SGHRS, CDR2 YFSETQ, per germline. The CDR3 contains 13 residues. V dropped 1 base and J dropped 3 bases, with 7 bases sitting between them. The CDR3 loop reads CASSLYGDTEAFF. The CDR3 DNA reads TGCGCCAGCAGCTTGTACGGGGACACTGAAGCTTTCTTT.

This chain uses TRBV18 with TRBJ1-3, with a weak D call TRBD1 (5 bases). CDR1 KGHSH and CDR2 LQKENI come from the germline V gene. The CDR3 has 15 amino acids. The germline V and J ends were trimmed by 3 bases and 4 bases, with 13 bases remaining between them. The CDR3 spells CASSPQDQGGNTIYF. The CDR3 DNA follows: TGTGCCAGCTCACCTCAAGACCAGGGCGGAAACACCATATATTTT.

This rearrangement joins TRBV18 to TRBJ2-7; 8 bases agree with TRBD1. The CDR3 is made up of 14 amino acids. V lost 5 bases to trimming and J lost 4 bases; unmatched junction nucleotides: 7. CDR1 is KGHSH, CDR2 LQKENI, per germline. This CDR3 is CASSSRTGSYEQYF. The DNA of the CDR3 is TGTGCCAGCTCATCCAGGACAGGGTCATACGAGCAGTACTTC.

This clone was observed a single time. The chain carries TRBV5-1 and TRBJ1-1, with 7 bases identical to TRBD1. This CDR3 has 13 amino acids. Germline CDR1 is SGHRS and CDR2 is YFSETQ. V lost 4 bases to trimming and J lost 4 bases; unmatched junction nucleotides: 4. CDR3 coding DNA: TGCGCCAGCAGCGAGACAGGGATCACTGAAGCTTTCTTT. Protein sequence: CASSETGITEAFF.

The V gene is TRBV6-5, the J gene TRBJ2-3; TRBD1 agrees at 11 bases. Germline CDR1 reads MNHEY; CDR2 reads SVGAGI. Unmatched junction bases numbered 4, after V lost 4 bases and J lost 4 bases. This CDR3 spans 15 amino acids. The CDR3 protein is CASSSPGQGADTQYF. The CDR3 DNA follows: TGTGCCAGCAGTTCCCCGGGACAGGGGGCAGATACGCAGTATTTT.